This TCR beta chain was sequenced for a study of neurological immune-mediated disorders. On this clonotype: Its antigen is undetermined. The junction differs from germline at one of its ends, possibly a read error.

5'RACE with 10-nucleotide random UMIs produced the cDNA. Via MiXCR, TCRdb re-called the 5' RACE reads, giving one row per CDR3 protein. The data contain 65,000 to 70,000 distinct CDR3 sequences, over 4% of them singletons. The unsorted libraries originated from 2 million PBMCs kept at -80 C. Germline lookup yields CDR1 MDHEN and CDR2 SYDVKM. The CDR3 has 11 residues. Findings of the study overall: A possible signature was seen in one related-CDR3 cluster, into which phylogenetic grouping placed the repertoires of 18 of 34 multiple sclerosis patients.

The rearrangement links TRBV28 to TRBJ1-5, with D unresolved. Material: PBMCs. The sequence was obtained from a man aged 45-65 years with multiple sclerosis. CDR3 sequence: CASSFNQPQNF. CDR3 sequence (DNA): TGTGCCAGCAGTTTCAATCAGCCCCAGAATTTT.